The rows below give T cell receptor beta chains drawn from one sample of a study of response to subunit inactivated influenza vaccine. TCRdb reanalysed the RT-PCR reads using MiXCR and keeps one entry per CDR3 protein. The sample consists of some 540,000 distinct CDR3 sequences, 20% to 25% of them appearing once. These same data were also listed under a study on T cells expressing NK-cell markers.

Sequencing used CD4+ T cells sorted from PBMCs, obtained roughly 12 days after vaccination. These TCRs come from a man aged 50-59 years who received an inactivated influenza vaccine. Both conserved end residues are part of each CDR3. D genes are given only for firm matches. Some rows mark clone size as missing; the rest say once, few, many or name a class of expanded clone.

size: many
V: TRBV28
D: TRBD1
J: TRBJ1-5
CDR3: CASSLLRTGTGNQPQHF
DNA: TGTGCCAGCAGTTTATTAAGGACAGGGACGGGCAATCAGCCCCAGCATTTT

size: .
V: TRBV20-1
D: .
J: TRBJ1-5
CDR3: CSASPQVGNQPQHF
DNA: TGCAGTGCTAGTCCACAGGTTGGCAATCAGCCCCAGCATTTT

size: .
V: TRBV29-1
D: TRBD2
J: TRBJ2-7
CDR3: CSVETSGRTEQYF
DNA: TGCAGCGTTGAGACTAGCGGGAGGACCGAGCAGTACTTC

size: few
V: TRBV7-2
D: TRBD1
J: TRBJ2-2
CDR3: CASSLRQGGRTGELFF
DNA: TGTGCCAGCAGCCTGCGACAGGGTGGTCGCACCGGGGAGCTGTTTTTT

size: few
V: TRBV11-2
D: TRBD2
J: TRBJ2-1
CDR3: CASSFRGIRLAGVGANNEQFF
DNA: TGTGCCAGCAGCTTCAGGGGGATAAGACTAGCGGGAGTAGGGGCAAACAATGAGCAGTTCTTC

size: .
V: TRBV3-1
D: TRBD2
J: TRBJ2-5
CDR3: CASSRGLAGAQETQYF
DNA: TGTGCCAGCAGCCGTGGACTAGCGGGAGCCCAAGAGACCCAGTACTTC

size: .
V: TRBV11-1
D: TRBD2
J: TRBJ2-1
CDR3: CASSALPGGYYNEQFF
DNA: TGTGCCAGCAGCGCACTCCCGGGGGGATACTACAATGAGCAGTTCTTC

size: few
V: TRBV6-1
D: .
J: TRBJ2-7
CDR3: CASRAENSGYEQYF
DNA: TGTGCCAGCAGGGCCGAAAACTCCGGCTACGAGCAGTACTTC

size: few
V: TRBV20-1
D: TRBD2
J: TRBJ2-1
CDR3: CSAGKGQRDYNEQFF
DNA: TGCAGTGCTGGAAAGGGCCAGCGGGACTACAATGAGCAGTTCTTC

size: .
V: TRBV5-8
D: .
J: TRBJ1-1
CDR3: CASSHDRTANTEAFF
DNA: TGTGCCAGCAGTCATGACAGAACCGCGAACACTGAAGCTTTCTTT

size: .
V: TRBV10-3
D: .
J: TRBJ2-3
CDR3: CAIGPTDTQYF
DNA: TGTGCCATCGGACCCACAGATACGCAGTATTTT

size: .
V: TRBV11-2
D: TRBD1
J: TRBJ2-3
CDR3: CASSLDPRTGTQYF
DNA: TGTGCCAGCAGCTTAGATCCTCGGACAGGGACGCAGTATTTT

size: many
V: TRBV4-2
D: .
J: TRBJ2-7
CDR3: CASSARLTDSYEQYF
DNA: TGTGCCAGCAGCGCCCGACTGACTGACTCCTACGAGCAGTACTTC

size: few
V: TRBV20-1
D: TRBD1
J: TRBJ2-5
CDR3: CSATQGAGRETQYF
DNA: TGCAGTGCTACCCAGGGGGCGGGGAGGGAGACCCAGTACTTC

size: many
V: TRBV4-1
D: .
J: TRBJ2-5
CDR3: CASSQDPGRETQYF
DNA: TGCGCCAGCAGCCAAGATCCGGGGCGGGAGACCCAGTACTTC

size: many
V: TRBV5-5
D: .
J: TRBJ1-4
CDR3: CASSLKPSNNEKLFF
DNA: TGTGCCAGCAGCTTGAAACCGAGCAACAATGAAAAACTGTTTTTT

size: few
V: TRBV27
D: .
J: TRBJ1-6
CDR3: CASSLSQTGGYNSPLHF
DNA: TGTGCCAGCAGTCTCTCACAGACCGGGGGGTACAATTCACCCCTCCACTTT

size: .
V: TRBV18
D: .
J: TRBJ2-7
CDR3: CASSPYQIPMSSSYEQYF
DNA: TGTGCCAGCTCCCCCTACCAGATTCCAATGTCTAGCTCCTACGAGCAGTACTTC

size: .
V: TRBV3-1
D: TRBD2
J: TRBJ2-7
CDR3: CASSLIAGVTHEQYF
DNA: TGTGCCAGCAGCCTTATAGCGGGAGTGACCCACGAGCAGTACTTC

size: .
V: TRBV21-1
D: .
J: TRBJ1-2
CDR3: CASSKGERDYFYGYTF
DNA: TGTGCCAGCAGCAAAGGGGAGAGGGACTACTTCTATGGCTACACCTTC

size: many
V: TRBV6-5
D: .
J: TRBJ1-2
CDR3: CASRGQTRGYTF
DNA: TGTGCCAGCAGAGGGCAAACTCGTGGCTACACCTTC

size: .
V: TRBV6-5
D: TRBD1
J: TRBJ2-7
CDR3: CASSYSTGGDEQYF
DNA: TGTGCCAGCAGTTACTCGACAGGGGGCGACGAGCAGTACTTC

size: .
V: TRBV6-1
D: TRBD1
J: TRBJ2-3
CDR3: CATRTGSTDTQYF
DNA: TGTGCCACTAGGACAGGAAGCACAGATACGCAGTATTTT

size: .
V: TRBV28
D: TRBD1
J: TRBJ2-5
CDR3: CASSSRGLPQETQYF
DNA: TGTGCCAGCAGTTCCAGGGGGCTCCCCCAAGAGACCCAGTACTTC

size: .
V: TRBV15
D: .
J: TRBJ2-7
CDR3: CATSRGLGSSYEQYF
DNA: TGTGCCACCAGCAGAGGTCTGGGGAGCTCCTACGAGCAGTACTTC

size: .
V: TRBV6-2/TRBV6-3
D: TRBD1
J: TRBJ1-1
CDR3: CASRGQFVRSMNTEAFF
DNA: TGTGCCAGCAGGGGACAGTTTGTGCGGTCCATGAACACTGAAGCTTTCTTT

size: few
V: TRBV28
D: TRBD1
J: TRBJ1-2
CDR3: CASSQSDRGPGYTF
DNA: TGTGCCAGCAGTCAAAGTGACAGGGGGCCTGGCTACACCTTC

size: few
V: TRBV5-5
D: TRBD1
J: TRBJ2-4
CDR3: CASSLVWDSLAKNIQYF
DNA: TGTGCCAGCAGCTTGGTCTGGGACAGTTTAGCCAAAAACATTCAGTACTTC

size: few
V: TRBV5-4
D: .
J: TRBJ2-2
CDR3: CASSWGTLNTGELFF
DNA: TGTGCCAGCAGCTGGGGGACACTGAACACCGGGGAGCTGTTTTTT

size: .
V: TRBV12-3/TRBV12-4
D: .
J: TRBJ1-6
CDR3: CASSFEGNSPLHF
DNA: TGTGCCAGCAGTTTCGAGGGGAATTCACCCCTCCACTTT

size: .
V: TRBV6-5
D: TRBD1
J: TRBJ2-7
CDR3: CASSYGDSSYEQYF
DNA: TGTGCCAGCAGTTACGGGGACAGCTCCTACGAGCAGTACTTC

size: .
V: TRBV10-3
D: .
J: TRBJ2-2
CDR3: CAISERLGKGEDGELFF
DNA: TGTGCCATCAGTGAGAGGCTAGGAAAAGGGGAGGACGGGGAGCTGTTTTTT

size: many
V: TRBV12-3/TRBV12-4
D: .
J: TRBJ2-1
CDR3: CASSLHGGADEQFF
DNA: TGTGCCAGCAGTTTACATGGGGGCGCGGATGAGCAGTTCTTC

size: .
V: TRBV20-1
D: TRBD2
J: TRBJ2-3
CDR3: CSAQTSGSTDTQYF
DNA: TGCAGTGCTCAGACTAGCGGGAGCACAGATACGCAGTATTTT

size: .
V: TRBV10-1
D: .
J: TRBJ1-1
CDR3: CASSRGSGVAEAFF
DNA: TGCGCCAGCTCAAGAGGATCGGGGGTTGCTGAAGCTTTCTTT

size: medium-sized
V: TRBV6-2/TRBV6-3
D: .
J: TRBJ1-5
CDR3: CASSRRADNQPQHF
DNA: TGTGCCAGCAGTCGGAGGGCTGACAATCAGCCCCAGCATTTT

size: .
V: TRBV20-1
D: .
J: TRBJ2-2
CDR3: CSASPRVTGELFF
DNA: TGCAGTGCTAGTCCCAGGGTCACCGGGGAGCTGTTTTTT

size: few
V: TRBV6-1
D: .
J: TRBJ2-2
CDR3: CASSTRVLENTGELFF
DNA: TGTGCCAGCAGCACCCGGGTCCTAGAAAACACCGGGGAGCTGTTTTTT

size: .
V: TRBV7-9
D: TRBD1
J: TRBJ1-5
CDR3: CASSHSTGSIQPQHF
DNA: TGTGCCAGCAGCCACTCGACAGGGAGTATCCAGCCCCAGCATTTT

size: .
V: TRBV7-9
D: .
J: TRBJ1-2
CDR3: CASSPINGYTF
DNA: TGTGCCAGCAGCCCAATTAACGGCTACACCTTC